A single T cell receptor (beta chain) is shown here with its context. The sample originates from a study of blood T cell repertoires in COVID-19. Study at large: Samples came from the United States, Italy and Spain, spanning acute and convalescent COVID-19.

In the authors' workflow: Reference gene primer amplification gave estimated nucleated cell counts. The assay was immunoSEQ multiplex PCR, and TCRdb's table has in-frame clones only and misses some. D and trimming were read from the DNA, whereas the V and J calls and clone size are those reported in that table. The sample shows under 250,000 clones, approximately 90% of them seen only once. The V end was cut by 4 bases, the J end by 0 bases, with 13 bases between. Germline V gene sequence: CDR1 MNHNS, CDR2 SASEGT. This CDR3 region has 16 residues. This rearrangement joins TRBV6-1 to TRBJ1-3, with D tentatively TRBD1 (6 bases). Source material: peripheral blood. This receptor was identified in a woman aged 40 to 55 with acute or convalescent COVID-19. Written as DNA, the CDR3 is TGTGCCAGCAGTGGCTCCGGACAGTTCTCTGGAAACACCATATATTTT. It yields the protein CASSGSGQFSGNTIYF.